This T cell receptor beta chain appears in the sequencing data of a study of T cell clonality in common variable immunodeficiency. Study results and caveats: Reportedly, TCR beta sequences from common variable immunodeficiency showed fewer deletions and N-nucleotide insertions.

TCRdb's table, derived via immunoSEQ multiplex PCR, lists solely in-frame clones and lacks some. Altogether around 24,000 clones were found in the sample, and no singletons occur. CDR1 and CDR2 from the germline V gene are SGHTA and FQGNSA. V was clipped by 5 bases and J by 5 bases, with 15 bases between them. This CDR3 has 15 residues. This clone was detected many times. What it binds is not known. The read gets to within 3 residues of the CDR3 end, and the germline J gene fills in the rest. The sequence was obtained from a human donor with common variable immunodeficiency. V gene TRBV7-2 combines with J gene TRBJ2-2; D might be TRBD1 (5 bases). What was sequenced was peripheral blood mononuclear cells. The CDR3 is CASSLIETATGELFF. CDR3 bases read: TGTGCCAGCAGCCTCATCGAGACAGCAACCGGGGAG.